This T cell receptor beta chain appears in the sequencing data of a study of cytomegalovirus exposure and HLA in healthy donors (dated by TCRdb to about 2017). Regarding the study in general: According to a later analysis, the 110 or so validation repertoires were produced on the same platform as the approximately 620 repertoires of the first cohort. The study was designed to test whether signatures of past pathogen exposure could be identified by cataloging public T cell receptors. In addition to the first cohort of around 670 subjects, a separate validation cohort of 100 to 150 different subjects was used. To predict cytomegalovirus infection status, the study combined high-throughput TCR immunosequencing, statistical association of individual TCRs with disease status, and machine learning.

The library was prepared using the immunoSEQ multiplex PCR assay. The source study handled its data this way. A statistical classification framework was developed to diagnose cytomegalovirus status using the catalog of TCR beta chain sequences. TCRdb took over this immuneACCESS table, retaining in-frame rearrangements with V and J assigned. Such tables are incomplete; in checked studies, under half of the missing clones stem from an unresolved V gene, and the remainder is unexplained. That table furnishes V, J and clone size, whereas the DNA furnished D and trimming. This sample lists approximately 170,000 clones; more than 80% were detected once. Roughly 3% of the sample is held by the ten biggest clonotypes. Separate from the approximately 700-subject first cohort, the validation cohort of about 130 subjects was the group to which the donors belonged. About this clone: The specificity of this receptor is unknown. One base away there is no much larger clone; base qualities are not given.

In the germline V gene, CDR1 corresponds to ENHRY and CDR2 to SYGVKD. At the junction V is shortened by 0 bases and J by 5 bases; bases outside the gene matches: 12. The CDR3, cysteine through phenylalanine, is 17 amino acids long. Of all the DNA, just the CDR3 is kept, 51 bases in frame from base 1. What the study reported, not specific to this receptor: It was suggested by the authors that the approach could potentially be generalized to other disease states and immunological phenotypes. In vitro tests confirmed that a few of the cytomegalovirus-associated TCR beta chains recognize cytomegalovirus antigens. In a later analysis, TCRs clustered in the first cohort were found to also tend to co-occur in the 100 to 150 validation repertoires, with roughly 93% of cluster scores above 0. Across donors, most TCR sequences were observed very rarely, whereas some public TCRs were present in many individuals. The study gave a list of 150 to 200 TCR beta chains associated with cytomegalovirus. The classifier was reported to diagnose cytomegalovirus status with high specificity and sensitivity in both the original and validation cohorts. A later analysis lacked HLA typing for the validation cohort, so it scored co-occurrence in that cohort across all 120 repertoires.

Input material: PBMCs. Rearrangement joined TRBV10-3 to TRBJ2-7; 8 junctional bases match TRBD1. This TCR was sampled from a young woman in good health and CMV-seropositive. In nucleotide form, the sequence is TGTGCCATCAGTGAGTCTGGGACAGGCACCATGAAAAACGAGCAGTACTTC. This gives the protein CAISESGTGTMKNEQYF.